The 5 T cell receptor beta chains presented below share a single source sample, sequenced in a study of CD8 T cells in Susac syndrome (dated 2019 in TCRdb). Library preparation employed the immunoSEQ multiplex PCR assay. RNA was extracted with the RNeasy kit and 0.5 to 1 ug was reverse transcribed using random hexamers. Clones were called with MiXCR by TCRdb after fastp trimmed the public reads at Q25, and only in-frame beta chains were retained. Rows with one shared CDR3 protein collapse into an entry with the most common genes and DNA. Counted in this sample were roughly 150,000 distinct CDR3 sequences; around 94% of them appeared once. The ten largest make up about 0.094% of the sample. Input material: CD4+ T cells from PBMCs. The receptor set was obtained from a human donor with multiple sclerosis.

This chain connects TRBV12-3 or TRBV12-4 to TRBJ1-1; 7 bases fit TRBD1. CDR3 length: 15 residues. The ends lost 6 bases at V and 1 base at J; junction bases unmatched: 8. The CDR3 DNA sequence: TGTGCCAGCAGCCCCCGACAGGGAGGGAACACTGAAGCTTTCTTT. This sequence encodes CASSPRQGGNTEAFF.

This sequence joins TRBV27 and TRBJ1-5; D is possibly TRBD1 (5 bases). Germline-derived CDR1 and CDR2 are MNHEY and SMNVEV (reference sequence). The CDR3 length is 17 residues. Deletions cut 2 bases from V and 3 bases from J, with 17 bases between. The CDR3 DNA follows: TGTGCCAGCAGTTTAACGAGGGGATCAGAGGACAATCAGCCCCAGCATTTT. Translating it yields CASSLTRGSEDNQPQHF.

V usage is TRBV29-1 and J usage is TRBJ2-3; D remains ambiguous. CDR1 SQVTM and CDR2 ANQGSEA come from the germline V gene. The CDR3 has 14 amino acids. The V gene lost 6 bases and the J gene lost 0 bases, with 13 bases spanning the gap. CDR3 loop: CSVGLGLSTDTQYF. As DNA, the CDR3 is TGCAGCGTAGGGCTGGGGTTGAGCACAGATACGCAGTATTTT.

The chain employs TRBV3-1 and TRBJ2-7, with D unresolved. Germline V gives CDR1 LGHDT, CDR2 YNNKEL (reference sequence). The ends were cut back, 3 bases at V and 5 bases at J, with 5 bases in the middle. There are 11 residues in the CDR3. The CDR3 DNA sequence: TGTGCCAGCAGCCATGGTGACGAGCAGTACTTC. Translation gives CASSHGDEQYF.

This clonotype has only a few counts. The rearrangement links TRBV19 to TRBJ1-5; TRBD1 matches 10 bases. The length of the CDR3 is 13 residues. Germline lookup yields CDR1 LNHDA and CDR2 SQIVND (reference sequence). Trimming cost V 5 bases and J 7 bases; bases outside gene matches: 2. CDR3 DNA: TGTGCCAGTAGTTGGGACAGGGGACAGCCCCAGCATTTT. The encoded protein is CASSWDRGQPQHF.